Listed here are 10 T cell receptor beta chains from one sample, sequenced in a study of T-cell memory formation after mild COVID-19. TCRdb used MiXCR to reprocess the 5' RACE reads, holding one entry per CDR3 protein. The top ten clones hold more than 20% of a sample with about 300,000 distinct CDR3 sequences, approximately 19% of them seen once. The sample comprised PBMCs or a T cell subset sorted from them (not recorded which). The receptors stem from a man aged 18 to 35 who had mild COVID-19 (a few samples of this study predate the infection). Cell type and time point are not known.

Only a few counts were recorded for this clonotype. The CDR3, as DNA: TGTGCCAGCAGCTTGGGGCAGGGTTGGAGTGAAAAACTGTTTTTT. Protein sequence: CASSLGQGWSEKLFF. V gene TRBV5-5 combines with J gene TRBJ1-4; tentatively, D is TRBD1 (5 bases). The CDR3 runs 15 residues. Germline CDR1 reads SGHKS; CDR2 reads YYEKEE (reference sequence). V lost 0 bases and J lost 7, with 13 bases in between.

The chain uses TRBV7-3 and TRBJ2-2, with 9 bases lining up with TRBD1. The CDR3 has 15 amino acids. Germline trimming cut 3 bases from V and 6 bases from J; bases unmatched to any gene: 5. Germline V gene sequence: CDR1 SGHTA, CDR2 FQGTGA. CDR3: CASSLGQGNAGELFF. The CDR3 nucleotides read TGTGCCAGCAGCTTGGGACAGGGAAACGCCGGGGAGCTGTTTTTT. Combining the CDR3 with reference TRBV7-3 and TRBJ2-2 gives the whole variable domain GAGVSQTPSNKVTEKGKYVELRCDPISGHTALYWYRQSLGQGPEFLIYFQGTGAADDSGLPNDRFFAVRPEGSVSTLKIQRTERGDSAVYLCASSLGQGNAGELFFGEGSRLTVL.

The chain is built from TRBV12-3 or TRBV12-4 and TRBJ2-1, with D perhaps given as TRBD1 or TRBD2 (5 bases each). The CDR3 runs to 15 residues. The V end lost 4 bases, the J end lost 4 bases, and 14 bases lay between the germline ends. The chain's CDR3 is CASSSPWGRYNEQFF. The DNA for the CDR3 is TGTGCCAGCAGTTCCCCCTGGGGACGGTACAATGAGCAGTTCTTC.

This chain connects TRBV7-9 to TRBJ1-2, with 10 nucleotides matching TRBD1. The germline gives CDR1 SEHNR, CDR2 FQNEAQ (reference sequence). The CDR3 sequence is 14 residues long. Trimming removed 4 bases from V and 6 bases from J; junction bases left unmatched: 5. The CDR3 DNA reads TGTGCCAGCAGCTCTTCCGGGACAGGGGATGGCTACACCTTC. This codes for CASSSSGTGDGYTF.

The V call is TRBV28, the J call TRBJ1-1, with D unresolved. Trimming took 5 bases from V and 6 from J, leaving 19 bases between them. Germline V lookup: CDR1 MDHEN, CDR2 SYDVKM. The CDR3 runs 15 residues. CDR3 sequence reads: CASSLPGRSRPEAFF. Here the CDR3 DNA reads TGTGCCAGCAGTCTCCCCGGTAGGAGCCGCCCTGAAGCTTTCTTT.

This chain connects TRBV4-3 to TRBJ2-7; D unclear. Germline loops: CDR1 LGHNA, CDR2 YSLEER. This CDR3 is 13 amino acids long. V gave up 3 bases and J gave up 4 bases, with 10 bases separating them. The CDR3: CASSQEWGYEQYF. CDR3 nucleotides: TGCGCCAGCAGCCAGGAATGGGGTTACGAGCAGTACTTC.

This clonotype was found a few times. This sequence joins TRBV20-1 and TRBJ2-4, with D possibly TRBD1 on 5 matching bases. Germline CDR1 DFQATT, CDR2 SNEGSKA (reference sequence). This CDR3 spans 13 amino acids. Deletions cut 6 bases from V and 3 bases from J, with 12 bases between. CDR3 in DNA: TGCAGTGCGCCCCAGGGCGGCAAAAACATTCAGTACTTC. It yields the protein CSAPQGGKNIQYF.

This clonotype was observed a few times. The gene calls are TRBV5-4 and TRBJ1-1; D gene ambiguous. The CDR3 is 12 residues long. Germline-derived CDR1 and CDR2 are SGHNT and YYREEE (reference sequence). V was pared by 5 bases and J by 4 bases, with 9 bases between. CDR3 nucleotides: TGTGCCAGCAGGGTGGGATCCACTGAAGCTTTCTTT. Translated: CASRVGSTEAFF.

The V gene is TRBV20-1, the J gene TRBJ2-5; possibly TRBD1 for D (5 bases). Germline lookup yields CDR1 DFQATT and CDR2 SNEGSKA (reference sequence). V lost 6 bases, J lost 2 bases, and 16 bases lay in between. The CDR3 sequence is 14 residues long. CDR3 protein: CSAAFRALQETQYF. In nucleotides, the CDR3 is TGCAGTGCCGCCTTCAGGGCACTTCAAGAGACCCAGTACTTC.

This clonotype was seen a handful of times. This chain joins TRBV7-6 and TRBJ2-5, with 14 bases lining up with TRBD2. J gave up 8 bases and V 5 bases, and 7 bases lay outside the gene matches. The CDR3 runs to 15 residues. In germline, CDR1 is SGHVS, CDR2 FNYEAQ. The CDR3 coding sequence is TGTGCCAGCAGCCCCCGGACTAGCGGGGGGACAACCCAGTACTTC. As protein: CASSPRTSGGTTQYF.